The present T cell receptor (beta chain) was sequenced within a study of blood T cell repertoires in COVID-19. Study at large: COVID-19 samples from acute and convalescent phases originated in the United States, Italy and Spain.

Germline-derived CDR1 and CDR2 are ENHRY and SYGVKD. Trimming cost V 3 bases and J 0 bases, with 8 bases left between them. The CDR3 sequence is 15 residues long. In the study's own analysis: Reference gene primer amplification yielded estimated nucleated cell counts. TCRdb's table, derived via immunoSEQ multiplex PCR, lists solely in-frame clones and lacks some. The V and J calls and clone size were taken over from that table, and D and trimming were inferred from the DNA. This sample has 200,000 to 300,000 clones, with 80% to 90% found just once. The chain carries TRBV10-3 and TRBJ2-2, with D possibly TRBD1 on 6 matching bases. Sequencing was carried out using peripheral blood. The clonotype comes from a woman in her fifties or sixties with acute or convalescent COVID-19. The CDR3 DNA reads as TGTGCCATCAGTGACAACAGGGCGAACACCGGGGAGCTGTTTTTT. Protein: CAISDNRANTGELFF.